Listed below are T cell receptor beta chains from one sample, sequenced in a study of blood T cell repertoires in COVID-19. Profiled with immunoSEQ multiplex PCR; TCRdb holds only in-frame clones, not every one. The repertoire holds about 400,000 clones, with about 90% as singletons. The sample taken for sequencing was PBMCs or T cells enriched from blood (not recorded which). The receptors come from a woman between 25 and 40 years old who had recovered from COVID-19. CDR3s include the opening cysteine and the closing phenylalanine or tryptophan. Each record gives: D gene, clone size, J gene, V gene, CDR3 DNA, CDR3 protein. The D gene is left open where the match is weak. Clone size is stated in some rows and not others, as once, few, many or a class when expanded.

D: TRBD2; size: -; J: TRBJ2-7; V: TRBV27; DNA: TGTGCCAGCAGTTTAAGGGCTAGCGGAACCTACGAGCAGTACTTC; CDR3: CASSLRASGTYEQYF
D: -; size: -; J: TRBJ2-7; V: TRBV5-5; DNA: TGTGCCAGCAGCTTGGGCCACCGACTCAGCTCCTACGAGCAGTACTTC; CDR3: CASSLGHRLSSYEQYF
D: TRBD1; size: -; J: TRBJ1-4; V: TRBV29-1; DNA: TGCAGCGTCGCCGGGACAGGGGCCGAAAAACTGTTTTTT; CDR3: CSVAGTGAEKLFF
D: -; size: -; J: TRBJ1-2; V: TRBV7-2; DNA: TGTGCCAGCAGCAAAAAGTGGTCTGGGGCGAGAAACTATGGCTACACCTTC; CDR3: CASSKKWSGARNYGYTF
D: TRBD1; size: few; J: TRBJ1-2; V: TRBV19; DNA: TGTGCCAGTAGTAACGGACAGGGGGCTGAGTATGGCTACACCTTC; CDR3: CASSNGQGAEYGYTF
D: TRBD1; size: -; J: TRBJ2-7; V: TRBV5-4; DNA: TGTGCCAGCAGACCGGGACAGGGACCCTACGAGCAGTACTTC; CDR3: CASRPGQGPYEQYF
D: -; size: -; J: TRBJ1-1; V: TRBV2; DNA: TGTGCCAGCAGTGACGGGGTCACTGAAGCTTTCTTT; CDR3: CASSDGVTEAFF
D: -; size: -; J: TRBJ1-5; V: TRBV12-3/TRBV12-4; DNA: TGTGCCAGCAGCCACCTCGGGGAGCCCCAGCATTTT; CDR3: CASSHLGEPQHF
D: -; size: -; J: TRBJ1-2; V: TRBV3-1/TRBV3-2; DNA: TGTGCCAGCAGCCCAGGCCCAGGGTCCCTGGGCTACACCTTC; CDR3: CASSPGPGSLGYTF
D: TRBD1; size: -; J: TRBJ2-7; V: TRBV5-4; DNA: TGTGCCAGCAGCTTGGGTGGGACAGGGGTTTACGAGCAGTACTTC; CDR3: CASSLGGTGVYEQYF
D: TRBD1; size: few; J: TRBJ2-7; V: TRBV10-3; DNA: TGTGCCATCAGTGAGTCAGCCAGGGGGAACTACGAGCAGTACTTC; CDR3: CAISESARGNYEQYF
D: TRBD1; size: -; J: TRBJ2-1; V: TRBV27; DNA: TGTGCCAGCACTAGGGGACAGGGGTTCTGGGGCAATGAGCAGTTCTTC; CDR3: CASTRGQGFWGNEQFF
D: TRBD1; size: -; J: TRBJ1-1; V: TRBV18; DNA: TGTGCCAGCTCCCCGCAGGGGGCAAATACTGAAGCTTTCTTT; CDR3: CASSPQGANTEAFF
D: TRBD2; size: -; J: TRBJ2-1; V: TRBV9; DNA: TGTGCCAGCAGCCCCGGGGGACTAGCGGGTAATGAGCAGTTCTTC; CDR3: CASSPGGLAGNEQFF
D: TRBD2; size: -; J: TRBJ2-3; V: TRBV5-4; DNA: TGTGCCAGCAGCAGGGGGACTAGCGGGGGGATGACAGATACGCAGTATTTT; CDR3: CASSRGTSGGMTDTQYF
D: -; size: -; J: TRBJ1-1; V: TRBV29-1; DNA: TGCAGCGTTGAAGATGAAGGCAGGGGAAGGACTGAAGCTTTCTTT; CDR3: CSVEDEGRGRTEAFF
D: -; size: -; J: TRBJ1-2; V: TRBV19; DNA: TGTGCCAGTAGTATAGGTCCGCAGGGGAACTATGGCTACACCTTC; CDR3: CASSIGPQGNYGYTF
D: TRBD2; size: -; J: TRBJ2-7; V: TRBV4-1; DNA: TGCGCCAGCAGCCAAGGGTGGACTAGCGGGAGTTCCGAGCAGTACTTC; CDR3: CASSQGWTSGSSEQYF